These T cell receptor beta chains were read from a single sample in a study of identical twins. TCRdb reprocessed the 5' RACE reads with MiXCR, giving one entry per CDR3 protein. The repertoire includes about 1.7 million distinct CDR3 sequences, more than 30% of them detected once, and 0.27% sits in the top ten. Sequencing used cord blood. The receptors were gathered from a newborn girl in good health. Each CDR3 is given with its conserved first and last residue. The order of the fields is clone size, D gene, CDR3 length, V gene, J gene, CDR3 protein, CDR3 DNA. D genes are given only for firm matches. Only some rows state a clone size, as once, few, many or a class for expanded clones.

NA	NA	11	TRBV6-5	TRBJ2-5	CAGRTEETQYF	TGTGCCGGGCGGACGGAAGAGACCCAGTACTTC
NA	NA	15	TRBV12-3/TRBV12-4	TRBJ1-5	CASSQWTASNQPQHF	TGTGCCAGCAGTCAATGGACGGCAAGCAATCAGCCCCAGCATTTT
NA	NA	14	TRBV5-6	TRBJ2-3	CARSLEARANTQYF	TGTGCCCGCAGCTTGGAGGCCCGCGCCAATACGCAGTATTTT
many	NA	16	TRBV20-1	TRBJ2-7	CSAPHPLALFSYEQYF	TGCAGTGCTCCCCATCCCCTAGCCCTCTTCTCCTACGAGCAGTACTTC
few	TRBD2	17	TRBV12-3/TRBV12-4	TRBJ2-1	CASSFRVAGRPYNEQFF	TGTGCCAGCAGTTTCAGGGTAGCGGGGCGCCCCTACAATGAGCAGTTCTTC
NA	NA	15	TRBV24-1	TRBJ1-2	CATSDFRGGRDGYTF	TGTGCCACCAGTGATTTTCGAGGAGGGAGGGATGGCTACACCTTC
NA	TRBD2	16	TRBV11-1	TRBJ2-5	CASSLEAGGLMDEQYF	TGTGCCAGCAGCTTAGAGGCGGGAGGGTTGATGGATGAGCAGTACTTC
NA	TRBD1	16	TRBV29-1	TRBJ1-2	CSVENRTGGTDYGYTF	TGCAGCGTTGAAAACCGGACAGGGGGCACGGACTATGGCTACACCTTC
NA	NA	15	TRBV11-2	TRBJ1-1	CASSPRPWMDTEAFF	TGTGCCAGCAGCCCGCGACCGTGGATGGACACTGAAGCTTTCTTT
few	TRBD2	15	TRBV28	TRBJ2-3	CASSSTSGSFGTQYF	TGTGCCAGCAGTTCGACTAGCGGGAGTTTCGGTACGCAGTATTTT
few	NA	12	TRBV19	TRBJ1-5	CASSILDQPQHF	TGTGCCAGTAGTATACTTGATCAGCCCCAGCATTTT
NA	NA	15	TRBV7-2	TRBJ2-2	CASSSGGGISGELFF	TGTGCCAGCAGCTCGGGGGGCGGCATATCCGGGGAGCTGTTTTTT
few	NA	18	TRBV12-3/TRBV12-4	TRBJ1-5	CASSLVTIGGYSNQPQHF	TGTGCCAGCAGTTTAGTCACCATTGGGGGCTATAGCAATCAGCCCCAGCATTTT
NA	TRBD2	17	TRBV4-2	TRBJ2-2	CASSRLLAGGKTGELFF	TGTGCCAGCAGCCGCCTCCTAGCGGGAGGGAAAACCGGGGAGCTGTTTTTT
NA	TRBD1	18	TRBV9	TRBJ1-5	CASSVCRQGRESNQPQHF	TGTGCCAGCAGCGTATGCCGACAGGGGAGGGAAAGCAATCAGCCCCAGCATTTT
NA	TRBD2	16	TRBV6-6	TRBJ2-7	CASRRSSGATYNEQYF	TGTGCCAGCAGACGATCTAGCGGGGCAACCTACAATGAGCAGTACTTC
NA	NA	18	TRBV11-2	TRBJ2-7	CASTARAVAGTIPYEQYF	TGTGCCAGCACCGCGAGGGCTGTTGCTGGCACTATTCCCTACGAGCAGTACTTC
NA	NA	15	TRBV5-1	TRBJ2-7	CASSLGSTGTYEQYF	TGCGCCAGCAGCCTCGGGAGTACCGGAACCTACGAGCAGTACTTC
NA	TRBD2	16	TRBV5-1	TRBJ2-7	CASSLTIAGAYNEQYF	TGCGCCAGCAGCCTGACCATAGCGGGAGCCTACAATGAGCAGTACTTC
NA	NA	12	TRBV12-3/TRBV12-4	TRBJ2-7	CVSSLRVYEQYF	TGTGTCAGCAGTTTACGGGTCTACGAGCAGTACTTC
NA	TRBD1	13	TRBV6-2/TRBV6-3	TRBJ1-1	CASTRTGAIEAFF	TGTGCCAGCACTCGGACAGGGGCCATAGAAGCTTTCTTT
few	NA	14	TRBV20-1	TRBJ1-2	CSARPTTVNYGYTF	TGCAGTGCTAGACCGACGACAGTTAACTATGGCTACACCTTC
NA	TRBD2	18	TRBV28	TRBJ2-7	CASSWGLAGVVSSCEQYF	TGTGCCAGCAGTTGGGGACTAGCGGGAGTAGTGTCCTCCTGCGAGCAGTACTTC
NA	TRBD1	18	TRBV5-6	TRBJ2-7	CASSLAGGTGIIHNEQYF	TGTGCCAGCAGCTTGGCCGGGGGGACAGGGATAATTCACAATGAGCAGTACTTC
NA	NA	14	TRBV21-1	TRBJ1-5	CASTQRRGDQPQHF	TGTGCCAGCACCCAACGACGGGGTGATCAGCCCCAGCATTTT
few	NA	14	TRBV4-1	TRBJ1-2	CAGSQVEGGYGYTF	TGCGCCGGCAGCCAAGTCGAGGGGGGCTATGGCTACACCTTC
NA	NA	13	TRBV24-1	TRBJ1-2	CATNLSRPYGYTF	TGTGCCACCAATCTCTCCAGGCCCTATGGCTACACCTTC
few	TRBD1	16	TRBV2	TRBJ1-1	CADKPGQGALNTEAFF	TGTGCCGACAAACCGGGACAGGGGGCCTTAAACACTGAAGCTTTCTTT
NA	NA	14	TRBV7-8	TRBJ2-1	CASSPRLGGGEQFF	TGTGCCAGCAGCCCGAGACTAGGAGGGGGTGAGCAGTTCTTC
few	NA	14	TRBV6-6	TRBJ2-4	CASSYSDTKNIQYF	TGTGCCAGCAGTTACTCGGACACCAAAAACATTCAGTACTTC
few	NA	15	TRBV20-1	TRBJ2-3	CSASGRGAPIDTQYF	TGCAGTGCTAGCGGTCGGGGGGCCCCCATAGATACGCAGTATTTT
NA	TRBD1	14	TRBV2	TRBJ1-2	CASTSQGANYGYTF	TGTGCCAGCACCTCTCAGGGGGCGAACTATGGCTACACCTTC
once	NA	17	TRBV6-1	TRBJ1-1	CASRDPRGPSFHTEAFF	TGTGCCAGCAGGGACCCCAGGGGACCCTCTTTCCACACTGAAGCTTTCTTT
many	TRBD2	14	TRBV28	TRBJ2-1	CASTPSGVYNEQFF	TGTGCCAGTACTCCTAGCGGGGTCTACAATGAGCAGTTCTTC
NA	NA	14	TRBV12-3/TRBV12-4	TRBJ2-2	CASSSLKNTGELFF	TGTGCCAGCAGTTCCCTCAAGAACACCGGGGAGCTGTTTTTT
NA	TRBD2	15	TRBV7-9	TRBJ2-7	CASSLGSGRGNEQYF	TGTGCCAGCAGCTTAGGGAGCGGGAGAGGGAACGAGCAGTACTTC
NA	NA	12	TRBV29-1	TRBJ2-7	CSVEDIAYEQYF	TGCAGCGTTGAAGACATTGCCTACGAGCAGTACTTC
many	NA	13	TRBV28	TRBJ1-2	CASRDGQNYGYTF	TGTGCCAGCAGGGACGGACAAAACTATGGCTACACCTTC
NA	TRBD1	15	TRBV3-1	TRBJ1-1	CASSSQGPLYTEAFF	TGTGCCAGCAGTTCACAGGGGCCGTTGTACACTGAAGCTTTCTTT
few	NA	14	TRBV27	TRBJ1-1	CASRQGRGGTEAFF	TGTGCCAGCAGACAAGGACGGGGGGGCACTGAAGCTTTCTTT
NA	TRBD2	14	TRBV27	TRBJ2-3	CASSLRGAGGTQYF	TGTGCCAGCAGTTTGCGGGGGGCCGGGGGTACGCAGTATTTT
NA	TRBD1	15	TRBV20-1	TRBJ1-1	CSARKAGGKNTEAFF	TGCAGTGCTAGGAAAGCAGGGGGCAAGAACACTGAAGCTTTCTTT
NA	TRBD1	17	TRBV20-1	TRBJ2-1	CSARDRRAGTGPNEQFF	TGCAGTGCTAGAGATCGAAGAGCCGGGACAGGGCCCAATGAGCAGTTCTTC
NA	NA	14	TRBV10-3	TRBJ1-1	CAIRLTGPNTEAFF	TGTGCCATCAGGCTGACGGGACCGAACACTGAAGCTTTCTTT
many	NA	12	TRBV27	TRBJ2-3	CASSSVGDTQYF	TGCGCCAGCAGCTCCGTTGGAGATACGCAGTATTTT
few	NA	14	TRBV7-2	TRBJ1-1	CASSLVGWGTEAFF	TGTGCCAGCAGCTTAGTGGGATGGGGGACTGAAGCTTTCTTT